Sequencing of this T cell receptor beta chain was carried out in a study of blood T cell repertoires in COVID-19. On the study more broadly: The United States, Italy and Spain provided the acute and convalescent COVID-19 samples.

The V segment lost 0 bases and the J segment 5 bases; nucleotides outside the gene matches: 7. CDR1 is SGHRS and CDR2 is YFSETQ in the germline V gene. The CDR3 totals 16 residues. As handled by the study authors: Nucleated cell number was recorded as an estimate derived from reference gene primer amplification. Measured with immunoSEQ multiplex PCR; TCRdb has only the in-frame clones, and not every one. V and J calls and clone size come straight from that table; D and trimming were deduced from the DNA. Of 300,000 to 450,000 clones listed, less than 85% are singletons. The sample taken for sequencing was peripheral blood. The origin of this receptor is a woman aged 18-29 years with acute or convalescent COVID-19. The chain combines TRBV5-1 with TRBJ2-5, with 10 bases that match TRBD2. DNA of the CDR3: TGCGCCAGCAGCTTGGAGTCAGCGGGAGGGTGGGAGACCCAGTACTTC. It specifies CASSLESAGGWETQYF.